These 30 T cell receptor beta chains came from one sample sequenced in a study of identical twins. A single record per CDR3 protein comes from TCRdb applying MiXCR to the 5' RACE reads. The data hold 310,000 or so distinct CDR3 sequences, with more than 6.5% observed a single time. These data were likewise used in another study, on yellow fever vaccine responses in identical twins.

Sequencing was performed on memory (CD45RO+) T cells sorted from blood. These TCRs come from a woman under 30 in good health.

The CDR3, as DNA: TGCGCCAGCAGCTTAACGTCCTTTGGGGGCCATGGGGCCAACGTCCTGACTTTC. Translated: CASSLTSFGGHGANVLTF. This rearrangement joins TRBV5-1 to TRBJ2-6; D perhaps matches TRBD1 (6 bases). Deletions cut 2 bases from V and 3 bases from J, with 18 bases between. CDR1 is SGHRS, CDR2 YFSETQ, per germline. This CDR3 has 18 residues.

This clonotype was counted between two and nine times. The chain employs TRBV20-1 and TRBJ2-7; 11 positions agree with TRBD2. Germline CDR1 reads DFQATT; CDR2 reads SNEGSKA (reference sequence). The CDR3 has 14 amino acids. Unmatched junction bases numbered 4, after V lost 6 bases and J lost 0 bases. CDR3 sequence: CSAPGTSGSYEQYF. The CDR3 region has the DNA TGCAGTGCCCCCGGGACTAGCGGCTCCTACGAGCAGTACTTC.

The table lists this clonotype with many counts. The chain couples TRBV7-9 to TRBJ2-1, with D possibly matching TRBD2 (5 bases). V was clipped by 6 bases and J by 1 base, with 16 bases between them. CDR3 length: 16 residues. CDR1 and CDR2 (germline): SEHNR, FQNEAQ (reference sequence). The chain's CDR3 is CASSPPGLLSYNEQFF. CDR3 sequence (DNA): TGTGCCAGCAGTCCTCCCGGACTTCTGTCCTACAATGAGCAGTTCTTC.

J is TRBJ2-7 and V is TRBV5-5, with D perhaps matching TRBD1 (5 bases). The CDR3 runs 16 residues. Trimming took off 2 bases at V and 0 bases at J, with 15 bases between the two ends. Germline values: CDR1 SGHKS, CDR2 YYEKEE (reference sequence). CDR3 nucleotide sequence: TGTGCCAGCAGCTTATGGCGCGGCAGGGACTCCTACGAGCAGTACGTC. It encodes CASSLWRGRDSYEQYV.

This clonotype was seen a few times. V and J are TRBV20-1 and TRBJ2-1, with 13 bases lining up with TRBD2. The CDR3 sequence is 16 residues long. V gave up 0 bases and J gave up 8 bases; unmatched junction bases: 7. Germline CDR1 is DFQATT and CDR2 is SNEGSKA (reference sequence). DNA of the CDR3: TGCAGTGCTAGAGATTTTAGGACTAGCGGGAGAGATGAGCAGTTCTTC. Residues: CSARDFRTSGRDEQFF.

The V and J genes are TRBV29-1 and TRBJ2-1; a weak D match, TRBD1 (6 bases). Deletions cut 6 bases from V and 7 bases from J, with 22 bases between. Germline loops: CDR1 SQVTM, CDR2 ANQGSEA. This CDR3 is built from 15 residues. Written as DNA, the CDR3 is TGCAGCGTAAGACATTCAGGGGCCCGCGGGAATGAGCAGTTCTTC. Its translation is CSVRHSGARGNEQFF.

This clonotype appeared a few times. V usage is TRBV5-6 and J usage is TRBJ1-2; unclear D gene. Trimming pared 5 bases from V and 3 bases from J, leaving 11 bases between. This CDR3 has 13 amino acids. The germline CDR1 and CDR2 sequences are SGHDT and YYEEEE. CDR3 residues: CASRRKHDYGYTF. CDR3 nucleotides: TGTGCCAGCAGACGAAAACACGACTATGGCTACACCTTC.

This clonotype came up a few times. The chain has TRBV20-1 and TRBJ2-7; D is unclear. CDR3 size: 14 residues. Trimming took 4 bases from V and 4 from J, leaving 17 bases between them. CDR1 is DFQATT, CDR2 SNEGSKA, per germline (reference sequence). CDR3: CSAITKVPPYEQYV. CDR3 DNA: TGCAGTGCTATAACAAAAGTACCCCCTTACGAGCAGTACGTC.

This clonotype turned up a few times. V and J are TRBV12-3 or TRBV12-4 and TRBJ2-3, with 11 bases identical to TRBD2. J was trimmed by 8 bases and V by 6 bases; bases with no gene match: 10. This CDR3 is built from 15 residues. The CDR3: CASRPSGGTAGTQYF. CDR3 in DNA: TGTGCCAGCAGGCCTAGCGGGGGGACCGCAGGTACGCAGTATTTT.

A few counts support this clonotype. V gene TRBV28 combines with J gene TRBJ1-2; TRBD1 matches at 7 bases. V shed 5 bases, J shed 4 bases, and the junction held 4 bases outside the gene matches. The CDR3 has 13 amino acids. Germline CDR1 and CDR2: MDHEN and SYDVKM. CDR3: CASSITGVYGYTF. The CDR3 DNA is TGTGCCAGCAGTATTACAGGGGTCTATGGCTACACCTTC.

This clonotype came up a few times. V usage is TRBV4-1 and J usage is TRBJ2-1, with D unresolved. Per germline, CDR1 MGHRA and CDR2 YSYEKL. Trimming pared 1 base from V and 5 bases from J, leaving 18 bases between. This CDR3 has 17 residues. The CDR3 nucleotides are TGCGCCAGCAGCCAAGTTAACCTCGTGACCTACGACAATGAGCAGTTCTTC. Protein product: CASSQVNLVTYDNEQFF.

This clonotype was picked up a small number of times. The rearrangement uses TRBV3-1 and TRBJ2-7; D call uncertain. Trimming removed 0 bases at V and 0 bases at J, with 9 bases between. The CDR3 length is 15 residues. The germline V gene has CDR1 LGHDT and CDR2 YNNKEL (reference sequence). The CDR3 reads CASSQEYGSSYEQYF. CDR3 DNA: TGTGCCAGCAGCCAAGAATACGGCTCCTCCTACGAGCAGTACTTC.

The chain uses TRBV9 and TRBJ2-1; D is undetermined. Per germline, CDR1 SGDLS and CDR2 YYNGEE. Trimming shortened V by 0 bases and J by 7 bases, and 8 bases separated the two germline ends. The CDR3 loop spans 13 amino acids. CDR3 protein: CASSVGQRNEQFF. The CDR3 nucleotides are TGTGCCAGCAGCGTAGGTCAGAGGAATGAGCAGTTCTTC.

This clonotype was observed at least ten times. The V and J genes are TRBV6-1 and TRBJ2-7, with 12 bases identical to TRBD2. This CDR3 has 14 residues. With V trimmed by 6 bases and J by 5 bases, 5 bases remained unmatched. The V gene's germline CDR1 is MNHNS and CDR2 SASEGT. The CDR3 region has the DNA TGTGCCAGCAGCCGACTAGCGGGAGCTCACGAGCAGTACTTC. It is translated as CASSRLAGAHEQYF.

This clonotype has a handful of counts. The genes are TRBV9 and TRBJ2-6; 9 bases fit TRBD1. V shed 3 bases and J 0 bases; nucleotides not matched to a gene: 10. CDR3 length: 19 amino acids. CDR1 is SGDLS, CDR2 YYNGEE, per germline. The CDR3 region is CASSAHRGQVGSGANVLTF. CDR3 in DNA: TGTGCCAGCAGCGCACACAGGGGGCAAGTGGGCTCTGGGGCCAACGTCCTGACTTTC.

This clonotype was observed many times. The chain combines TRBV6-2 or TRBV6-3 with TRBJ2-3, with 8 bases fitting TRBD2. The junction had 6 bases not matched to a gene; V was cut back by 7 bases and J by 0 bases. The CDR3 extends over 15 amino acids. Germline-derived CDR1 and CDR2 are MNHEY and SVGEGT. CDR3 protein: CASNSGTRSTDTQYF. The CDR3 bases are TGTGCCAGCAACTCCGGGACTAGGAGCACAGATACGCAGTATTTT.

This clonotype was recorded many times. The chain carries TRBV20-1 and TRBJ2-1, with 9 bases that match TRBD2. Trimming removed 2 bases from V and 3 bases from J; junction bases left unmatched: 11. The CDR3 runs 17 residues. CDR1 is DFQATT and CDR2 is SNEGSKA in the germline V gene (reference sequence). CDR3 in DNA: TGCAGTGCTAGACCACCGGTACTAGCGGGTGTCTACAATGAGCAGTTCTTC. It encodes CSARPPVLAGVYNEQFF.

This clonotype has only a few counts. The CDR3 is CASSEQGARLTTQYF. The CDR3 region has the DNA TGTGCCAGCAGCGAACAGGGGGCGCGTTTAACTACGCAGTATTTT. The rearrangement uses TRBV21-1 and TRBJ2-3; TRBD1 is the table's D call and was not checked against the DNA. TRBV21-1 is labeled a pseudogene. The CDR3 consists of 15 residues.

V and J are TRBV4-1 and TRBJ2-7; D perhaps matches TRBD2 (6 bases). V was shortened by 3 bases and J by 7 bases, with 25 bases between the two germline ends. The length of the CDR3 is 17 residues. Germline V CDR1 and CDR2: MGHRA, YSYEKL. CDR3 protein: CASSQDYTGKSTGEQYF. The CDR3 DNA sequence: TGCGCCAGCAGCCAGGACTACACGGGAAAGAGTACGGGGGAGCAGTACTTC.

This clonotype was detected a few times. V usage is TRBV7-6 and J usage is TRBJ2-1, with a tentative D call TRBD1 (6 bases). Trimming cost V 1 base and J 6 bases, with 16 bases left between them. From germline, CDR1 is SGHVS and CDR2 FNYEAQ. This CDR3 is 16 amino acids long. This CDR3 reads CASSLEVIGQTNEQFF. As DNA, the CDR3 is TGTGCCAGCAGCTTAGAAGTAATAGGACAGACCAATGAGCAGTTCTTC. The full variable domain, in which reference TRBV7-6 and TRBJ2-1 provide the parts outside the CDR3, is GAGVSQSPRYKVTKRGQDVALRCDPISGHVSLYWYRQALGQGPEFLTYFNYEAQQDKSGLPNDRFSAERPEGSISTLTIQRTEQRDSAMYRCASSLEVIGQTNEQFFGPGTRLTVL.

The chain couples TRBV20-1 to TRBJ1-6, with D unresolved. CDR1 and CDR2 from the germline V gene are DFQATT and SNEGSKA (reference sequence). The CDR3 consists of 13 residues. Trimming left V 3 bases short and J 7 bases short, with 10 bases between. The CDR3 DNA follows: TGCAGTGCTAGTAACCAGCCGAATTCACCCCTCCACTTT. Amino acid sequence: CSASNQPNSPLHF.

This clonotype has ten or more counts. The chain combines TRBV28 with TRBJ1-5; D not certain. V was cut by 5 bases and J by 9 bases, with 17 bases left in between. The length of the CDR3 is 14 residues. Germline V gene data show CDR1 as MDHEN and CDR2 as SYDVKM. The CDR3 protein is CASSRSGTLGPQHF. CDR3 coding DNA: TGTGCCAGCAGTCGTTCAGGAACCTTGGGGCCCCAGCATTTT.

This clonotype was seen repeatedly, ten times or more. V usage is TRBV12-3 or TRBV12-4 and J usage is TRBJ1-5; 7 nucleotides agree with TRBD1. This CDR3 region has 16 residues. V was clipped by 6 bases and J by 4 bases; unmatched bases: 12. The CDR3 spells CASSRAGTDVNQPQHF. DNA for the CDR3: TGTGCCAGCAGCCGGGCGGGGACAGACGTAAATCAGCCCCAGCATTTT.

This clonotype was picked up a small number of times. This chain uses TRBV5-1 with TRBJ1-6, with D tentatively TRBD1 (6 bases). The V gene's germline CDR1 is SGHRS and CDR2 YFSETQ. V lost 4 bases to trimming and J lost 9 bases, with 17 bases between them. The CDR3 runs to 15 residues. The CDR3 protein is CASSTGQPEISPLHF. The CDR3 coding sequence is TGCGCCAGCAGCACGGGACAACCCGAGATTTCACCCCTCCACTTT.

This rearrangement joins TRBV25-1 to TRBJ2-1, with TRBD1 identical over 9 bases. Germline V gives CDR1 MGHDK, CDR2 SYGVNS. With 5 bases clipped from V and 5 bases from J, the junction kept 16 bases outside the gene matches. The CDR3 is 18 amino acids. The CDR3 here is CASSLAVSSGTGNNEQFF. Here the CDR3 DNA reads TGTGCCAGCAGTCTGGCTGTCAGTTCCGGGACAGGGAACAATGAGCAGTTCTTC.

The chain uses TRBV14 and TRBJ2-2; D possibly corresponds to TRBD1 (6 bases). CDR3 length: 15 amino acids. Trimming cost V 4 bases and J 9 bases, with 18 bases left between them. Germline values: CDR1 SGHDN, CDR2 FVKESK. The CDR3 is CASSRDPGQIRELFF. DNA of the CDR3: TGTGCCAGCAGCCGAGATCCGGGACAAATCCGGGAGCTGTTTTTT.

This clonotype was seen ten or more times. The rearrangement joins TRBV5-1 to TRBJ2-7, with TRBD1 matching 12 bases. The CDR3 has 14 amino acids. With 3 bases clipped from V and 7 bases from J, the junction kept 5 bases outside the gene matches. The germline CDR1 and CDR2 sequences are SGHRS and YFSETQ. CDR3 protein: CASSSGTGGREQYV. CDR3 nucleotides: TGCGCCAGCAGCTCCGGGACAGGGGGCCGGGAGCAGTACGTC.

This clonotype turned up a few times. The chain couples TRBV11-2 to TRBJ2-5, with D maybe TRBD1 (6 bases). V dropped 3 bases and J dropped 2 bases, with 13 bases sitting between them. Germline CDR1 is SGHAT and CDR2 is FQNNGV. The CDR3 runs 15 residues. The CDR3, as DNA: TGTGCCAGCAGCTTCCGGGACACCGGACAAGAGACCCAGTACTTC. The encoded protein is CASSFRDTGQETQYF.

This clonotype was counted only a few times. The chain has TRBV2 and TRBJ2-7, with a weak D call TRBD2 (5 bases). This CDR3 spans 13 amino acids. Germline CDR1 SNHLY, CDR2 FYNNEI. Trimming left V 5 bases short and J 2 bases short, with 10 bases between. CDR3 sequence: CASSREEAYEQYF. The DNA of the CDR3 is TGTGCCAGCAGTCGGGAAGAGGCCTACGAGCAGTACTTC.

This clonotype was seen repeatedly, ten times or more. The V and J genes are TRBV20-1 and TRBJ2-7, with D tentatively TRBD2 (6 bases). Per germline, CDR1 DFQATT and CDR2 SNEGSKA (reference sequence). CDR3 size: 17 residues. The V end lost 0 bases, the J end lost 2 bases, and 20 bases lay between the germline ends. CDR3 nucleotides: TGCAGTGCTAGAGATCCTTTGGGAGGTGAGCAGGCCTACGAGCAGTACTTC. It encodes CSARDPLGGEQAYEQYF.